Given below is one TCR beta chain in context. Its antigen is not identified. This CDR3 comprises 15 residues. V shed 5 bases and J 5 bases; nucleotides not matched to a gene: 7. Germline CDR1 reads SGHAT; CDR2 reads FQNNGV. The data derive from a study of CD8 T cells in Susac syndrome. About the research overall: When blood was drawn, the patients with Susac syndrome were therapy-naive, on corticosteroids, or on intravenous immunoglobulin alone.

General study results and limits: In Susac syndrome, CD4+ T cell repertoires lacked any clonal expansion.

The RNA, about 0.5 to 1 ug, was put through reverse transcription using random hexamers. immunoSEQ multiplex PCR amplified TCR beta CDR3 across 54 Vbeta, 13 Jbeta. TCRdb analysed the immunoSEQ multiplex PCR reads with MiXCR anew, one entry per CDR3 protein. Found here are over 150,000 distinct CDR3 sequences, about 93% of them singletons; the top ten hold 0.099%. This receptor was identified in a human donor with Susac syndrome. The sample consisted of CD4+ T cells from PBMCs. The chain is built from TRBV11-2 and TRBJ2-1, with 9 bases identical to TRBD2. CDR3 loop: CASSPREGRNNEQFF. The DNA for the CDR3 is TGTGCCAGCAGCCCGCGGGAGGGCCGGAACAATGAGCAGTTCTTC.